This paragraph covers one T cell receptor (beta chain) sequence. Only one count was recorded for this clone. No cognate antigen has been identified for it. Base-call qualities are not available, and no considerably larger clone is one nucleotide away. The record originates from a study of PD-L1 blockade in urothelial cancer (dated by TCRdb to 2017 to 2019). Study-level background: Therapy was started in 2014 for all patients, and atezolizumab 1,200 mg was administered intravenously every 3 weeks. About nine tenths of the roughly 30 patients were males with bladder-origin urothelial cancer, and 18 of 29 reported a prior smoking history. Patients had an ECOG performance status of 0 or 1 and had received between 0 and 3 prior chemotherapy regimens. Blood samples were analyzed at 3 weeks after treatment start (second dose) and at 6 weeks after treatment start. Blood samples yielded a median of around 150,000 T cells and roughly 83,000 unique TCRs, with median clonality 0.080. The study, an exploratory multi-omic analysis, examined somatic, immune and clinical correlates of response to PD-L1 blockade with atezolizumab in urothelial cancer. Pretreatment tumor samples, along with matched peripheral blood serially collected before and after atezolizumab treatment, were subjected to TCR sequencing. Durable clinical benefit was defined as progression-free survival longer than 6 months, and TCR features were also tested against progression-free and overall survival. In the same patients who had TCR sequencing, pretreatment tumors also underwent whole exome sequencing and RNA sequencing. Durable clinical benefit was achieved by nine patients and was not achieved by 20 patients. Pretreatment blood TCR-seq was available for about 27 patients, at least one posttreatment blood collection was obtained for 25 or so patients, and tumor TCR-seq was available for 25 or so patients. On the study overall, not on this receptor specifically: Small sample size (n ≈ 30) and many exploratory analyses mean the results are intended to be hypothesis-generating. At 3 weeks after the start of treatment, tumor-associated TCR clones in peripheral blood had expanded more in patients with durable benefit (n ≈ 20, p = 0.022). A pretreatment peripheral blood TCR clonality below the median was linked to improved progression-free and overall survival.

A total of under 30 patients with locally advanced or metastatic urothelial carcinoma, treated at Memorial Sloan Kettering on a trial protocol, made up the cohort. Peripheral blood mononuclear cells were collected from each patient pretreatment and during treatment, giving between 1 and 8 total time points per patient. The Qiagen DNeasy Blood extraction kit was used to purify genomic DNA from total PBMCs and from tumor samples. Collected pretreatment and during treatment, PBMCs were isolated and stored as previously described. Synthetic TCR analog templates were spiked into each PCR so that absolute template abundance could be estimated from read counts. TCRbeta CDR3 regions were amplified from genomic DNA with bias-controlled V and J gene primers using the immunoSEQ assay. Sequencing of rearranged TCRbeta segments was done at approximately 20X coverage. As for how the authors treated the data: Clustering was used to correct sequencing errors, and CDR3s were annotated against IMGT to assign V, D and J genes. Out-of-frame and stop-codon sequences were excluded, and only productive TCRbeta rearrangements were used in downstream analyses. To compute clonality, Shannon entropy was normalized by the log of the number of unique productive sequences and then subtracted from one. Fisher's exact test with Benjamini-Hochberg correction, at a threshold of adjusted p below 0.01, was used to find clones that differed between time points or between blood and tumor. TCRdb retrieved this table from immuneACCESS and kept in-frame rearrangements only. Not all clones are present; in checked studies, unresolved V genes account for under half, and no reason is known for the remainder. For V, J and clone size, that table is used; D and trimming come from the DNA. The sample profile shows 70,000 to 75,000 clones; around 90% of them were found once. The ten largest clones add up to roughly 3.2% of the sample.

There are 14 amino acids in the CDR3, from cysteine to phenylalanine inclusive. The retained sequence is limited to the CDR3, 42 bases, with the frame set at the first base. CDR1 and CDR2 (KGHSH, LQKENI) derive from the germline V gene. A distance of 8 bases separates the germline ends of V and J, which lose 0 bases and 2 bases respectively. This sample comprised PBMCs, obtained around atezolizumab (anti-PD-L1) treatment. The chain is assembled from TRBV18 and TRBJ2-7, with a weak D call of TRBD1 (5 bases match). The source of this sequence is a man aged 60-69 years with urothelial cancer. The CDR3 has the sequence CASSPPTAPYEQYF. The DNA sequence is TGTGCCAGCTCACCACCGACAGCCCCCTACGAGCAGTACTTC. The CDR3, completed at both ends by the reference TRBV18 and TRBJ2-7 genes, gives the full variable domain NAGVMQNPRHLVRRRGQEARLRCSPMKGHSHVYWYRQLPEEGLKFMVYLQKENIIDESGMPKERFSAEFPKEGPSILRIQQVVRGDSAAYFCASSPPTAPYEQYFGPGTRLTVT.